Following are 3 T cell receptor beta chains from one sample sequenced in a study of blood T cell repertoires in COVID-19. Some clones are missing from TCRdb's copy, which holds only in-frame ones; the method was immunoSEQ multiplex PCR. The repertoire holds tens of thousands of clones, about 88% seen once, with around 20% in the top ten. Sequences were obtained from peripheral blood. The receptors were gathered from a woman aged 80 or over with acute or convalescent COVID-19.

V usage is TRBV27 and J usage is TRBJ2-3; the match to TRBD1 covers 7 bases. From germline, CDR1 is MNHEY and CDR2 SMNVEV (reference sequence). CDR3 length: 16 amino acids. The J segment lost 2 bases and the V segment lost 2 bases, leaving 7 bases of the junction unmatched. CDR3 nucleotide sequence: TGTGCCAGCAGTTTAAGAGGGGGCGCGATCACAGATACGCAGTATTTT. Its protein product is CASSLRGGAITDTQYF.

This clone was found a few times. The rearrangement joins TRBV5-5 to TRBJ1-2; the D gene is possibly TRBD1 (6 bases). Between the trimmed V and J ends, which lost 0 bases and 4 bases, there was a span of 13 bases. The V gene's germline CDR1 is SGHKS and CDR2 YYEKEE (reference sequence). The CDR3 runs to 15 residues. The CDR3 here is CASSLGYRDIYGYTF. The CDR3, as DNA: TGTGCCAGCAGCTTGGGCTACAGGGATATCTATGGCTACACCTTC.

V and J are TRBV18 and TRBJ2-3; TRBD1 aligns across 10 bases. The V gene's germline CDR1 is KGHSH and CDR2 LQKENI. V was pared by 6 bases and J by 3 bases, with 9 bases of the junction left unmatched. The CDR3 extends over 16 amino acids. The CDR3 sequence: CASSIGWTGGTDTQYF. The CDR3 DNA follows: TGTGCCAGCTCGATTGGATGGACAGGGGGGACAGATACGCAGTATTTT.